In this sample, the clone carrying this T cell receptor beta chain turned up many times. What it binds is unknown. Genomic DNA templated the TCR beta VDJ and CDR3 profiling. Via MiXCR, TCRdb re-called the reads, giving one row per CDR3 protein. In the table there are approximately 100,000 distinct CDR3 sequences, roughly two thirds of which are singletons. Per germline, CDR1 SGHNT and CDR2 YYREEE (reference sequence). The CDR3 has 15 amino acids. Trimming pared 1 base from V and 4 bases from J, leaving 12 bases between. Patients sequenced had flow cytometry evidence of CD8+CD57+ cell expansion. With no exception, the patients had severe acquired aplastic anemia. The record originates from a study of CD8+CD57+ T cells in acquired aplastic anemia. Study in general: DNA from sorted CD4+ and CD8+ cells averaged around 3.5 ug.

Findings of the study overall: Any difference that existed in CD8+ Simpson's diversity between patients and controls was not significant. Twenty-nine sequences, all CD8+ CDR3, were shared between patients and controls.

The sequenced material came from sorted CD4+, CD8+, or CD8+CD57+ T cells (not recorded which) from PBMCs. V usage is TRBV5-4 and J usage is TRBJ2-1; D not certain. The TCR originated in a human donor with aplastic anemia. For the CDR3, the DNA is TGTGCCAGCAGCTTGACGACGGGCCTTTACAATGAGCAGTTCTTC. Protein product: CASSLTTGLYNEQFF. Combining the CDR3 with reference TRBV5-4 and TRBJ2-1 gives the whole variable domain ETGVTQSPTHLIKTRGQQVTLRCSSQSGHNTVSWYQQALGQGPQFIFQYYREEENGRGNFPPRFSGLQFPNYSSELNVNALELDDSALYLCASSLTTGLYNEQFFGPGTRLTVL.